A selection of T cell receptor beta chains follows, all from one sample in a study of control samples from healthy donors and cancer patients. Profiling relied on immunoSEQ multiplex PCR, and the TCRdb table lists in-frame clones only, not all of them. The sample carries about 100,000 clones, roughly 80% recorded once. Sequenced: blood. The receptors were sampled from a man younger than 45 in good health. Each CDR3 is given with its conserved first and last residue. The D gene is left open where the match is weak. Some rows have no size entry. The others give once, few or many, or a class for an expanded clone.

V gene	clone size	J gene	D gene	CDR3 protein	CDR3 DNA
TRBV2	.	TRBJ1-5	.	CASSVGPAGQPQHF	TGTGCCAGCAGTGTTGGTCCCGCGGGTCAGCCCCAGCATTTT
TRBV6-5	.	TRBJ2-1	.	CATSKGGSYNEQFF	TGTGCCACCTCGAAGGGGGGTTCCTACAATGAGCAGTTCTTC
TRBV2	.	TRBJ2-3	.	CASSRAPGHYTDTQYF	TGTGCCAGCAGCCGGGCTCCGGGACACTACACAGATACGCAGTATTTT
TRBV5-1	.	TRBJ1-1	.	CASSLGRNTEAFF	TGCGCCAGCAGCTTGGGAAGGAACACTGAAGCTTTCTTT
TRBV7-9	.	TRBJ2-5	.	CASSYQETQYF	TGTGCCAGCAGCTACCAAGAGACCCAGTACTTC
TRBV12-3/TRBV12-4	.	TRBJ2-7	TRBD1	CASKVTGGYEQYF	TGTGCCAGCAAGGTGACAGGGGGCTACGAGCAGTACTTC
TRBV7-8	.	TRBJ2-2	.	CASSLGVGRSTGELFF	TGTGCCAGCAGCTTAGGGGTGGGGCGTAGCACCGGGGAGCTGTTTTTT
TRBV5-1	.	TRBJ2-2	.	CASSLALQSEGELFF	TGCGCCAGCAGCTTGGCGTTACAATCTGAGGGGGAGCTGTTTTTT
TRBV10-2	.	TRBJ2-7	.	CASSEYSTYEQYF	TGCGCCAGCAGTGAGTATTCCACCTACGAGCAGTACTTC
TRBV29-1	few	TRBJ2-7	TRBD2	CSALTSGSSREQYF	TGCAGCGCCTTGACTAGCGGATCGTCGCGAGAGCAGTACTTC
TRBV28	.	TRBJ2-3	TRBD2	CASSFGTSGATDTQYF	TGTGCCAGCAGTTTTGGGACTAGCGGGGCGACAGATACGCAGTATTTT
TRBV29-1	.	TRBJ2-7	.	CSVVGVVRGSYEQYF	TGCAGCGTTGTAGGTGTCGTTCGGGGCTCCTACGAGCAGTACTTC
TRBV5-1	once	TRBJ2-7	.	CASSPTRGSYEQYF	TGCGCCAGCAGCCCAACGAGGGGCTCCTACGAGCAGTACTTC
TRBV7-8	.	TRBJ1-6	.	CASRQSSYNSPLHF	TGTGCCAGCAGGCAAAGCTCCTATAATTCACCCCTCCACTTT
TRBV7-9	.	TRBJ1-5	.	CASSLGGQGQPQHF	TGTGCCAGCAGCTTAGGAGGGCAGGGTCAGCCCCAGCATTTT
TRBV7-8	few	TRBJ2-7	.	CASSYSRGRDPSYEQYF	TGTGCCAGCAGCTACTCGCGGGGCCGGGACCCATCCTACGAGCAGTACTTC
TRBV18	.	TRBJ1-4	.	CASSPGGRAGEKLFF	TGTGCCAGCTCACCAGGAGGCAGGGCGGGTGAAAAACTGTTTTTT
TRBV7-9	once	TRBJ2-1	TRBD2	CASSVRGGSYNEQFF	TGTGCCAGCAGCGTCCGGGGGGGTTCCTACAATGAGCAGTTCTTC
TRBV12-3/TRBV12-4	.	TRBJ1-2	TRBD1	CASGDRAGYGYTF	TGTGCCAGCGGAGACAGGGCTGGCTATGGCTACACCTTC
TRBV11-2	.	TRBJ1-5	.	CASSLEWGGNQPQHF	TGTGCCAGCAGCTTAGAATGGGGGGGTAATCAGCCCCAGCATTTT
TRBV20-1	.	TRBJ1-2	TRBD1	CSASYRGTYGYTF	TGCAGTGCTAGTTACAGGGGCACATATGGCTACACCTTC
TRBV18	.	TRBJ1-2	.	CASSPSAEANYGYTF	TGTGCCAGCTCACCTAGTGCGGAAGCTAACTATGGCTACACCTTC
TRBV12-3/TRBV12-4	few	TRBJ2-7	TRBD2	CASSGTSDEQYF	TGTGCCAGCAGTGGAACTAGCGACGAGCAGTACTTC
TRBV6-5	.	TRBJ1-1	.	CASSARDSGGTEAFF	TGTGCCAGCAGCGCTAGAGACAGCGGGGGTACTGAAGCTTTCTTT
TRBV6-5	.	TRBJ2-7	TRBD2	CASSYREGTTYEQYF	TGTGCCAGCAGTTACAGGGAGGGGACGACCTACGAGCAGTACTTC
TRBV28	.	TRBJ1-2	.	CASSWGHPEGYTF	TGTGCCAGCAGTTGGGGACACCCTGAGGGCTACACCTTC
TRBV5-1	.	TRBJ2-5	.	CASSLESGSRETQYF	TGCGCCAGCAGCTTGGAGAGTGGCAGTCGGGAGACCCAGTACTTC
TRBV19	once	TRBJ1-1	TRBD1	CASSIQGANTEAFF	TGTGCCAGTAGTATTCAGGGGGCAAACACTGAAGCTTTCTTT
TRBV6-5	.	TRBJ2-1	.	CASSYPGTSEQFF	TGTGCCAGCAGTTACCCGGGGACGAGTGAGCAGTTCTTC
TRBV2	.	TRBJ1-4	.	CASSGGGDGEKLFF	TGTGCCAGCAGTGGGGGCGGGGATGGTGAAAAACTGTTTTTT
TRBV6-1	.	TRBJ2-4	.	CASSVSTGRNAKNIQYF	TGTGCCAGCAGTGTTTCGACAGGGAGGAATGCCAAAAACATTCAGTACTTC
TRBV28	.	TRBJ1-6	.	CASSRDGYSPLHF	TGTGCCAGCAGCAGGGACGGATATTCACCCCTCCACTTT
TRBV4-2	.	TRBJ2-1	TRBD2	CASSQDNGGAHNEQFF	TGTGCCAGCAGCCAAGATAACGGGGGGGCGCACAATGAGCAGTTCTTC
TRBV14	few	TRBJ2-7	.	CASGNYEQYF	TGTGCCAGCGGAAACTACGAGCAGTACTTC
TRBV12-3/TRBV12-4	once	TRBJ1-1	TRBD1	CASTRDRDAFF	TGTGCCAGCACCAGGGACAGGGATGCTTTCTTT
TRBV29-1	.	TRBJ1-1	.	CSVEVSGLRAEAFF	TGCAGCGTTGAGGTGAGTGGCCTTCGCGCTGAAGCTTTCTTT
TRBV7-9	.	TRBJ2-5	TRBD1	CASSVTGARETQYF	TGTGCCAGCAGCGTGACAGGGGCCAGGGAGACCCAGTACTTC
TRBV12-3/TRBV12-4	.	TRBJ1-1	.	CASRPRVNTEAFF	TGTGCCAGCAGACCCAGGGTGAACACTGAAGCTTTCTTT
TRBV6-1	few	TRBJ1-4	.	CASSEAAGEKLFF	TGTGCCAGCAGTGAAGCGGCCGGGGAAAAACTGTTTTTT
TRBV5-5	.	TRBJ1-5	.	CASSLAQGQPQHF	TGTGCCAGCAGCTTGGCCCAGGGTCAGCCCCAGCATTTT
TRBV3-1/TRBV3-2	few	TRBJ2-7	.	CASSQEVITRLEEGYEQYF	TGTGCCAGCAGCCAAGAAGTAATTACGAGACTAGAGGAGGGCTACGAGCAGTACTTC
TRBV18	.	TRBJ1-1	TRBD1	CASSPYSRAGGASPTEAFF	TGTGCCAGCTCACCTTATTCGAGAGCAGGGGGCGCATCTCCCACTGAAGCTTTCTTT
TRBV19	few	TRBJ1-6	.	CASSIRGGDSPLHF	TGTGCCAGTAGTATACGAGGTGGGGATTCACCCCTCCACTTT